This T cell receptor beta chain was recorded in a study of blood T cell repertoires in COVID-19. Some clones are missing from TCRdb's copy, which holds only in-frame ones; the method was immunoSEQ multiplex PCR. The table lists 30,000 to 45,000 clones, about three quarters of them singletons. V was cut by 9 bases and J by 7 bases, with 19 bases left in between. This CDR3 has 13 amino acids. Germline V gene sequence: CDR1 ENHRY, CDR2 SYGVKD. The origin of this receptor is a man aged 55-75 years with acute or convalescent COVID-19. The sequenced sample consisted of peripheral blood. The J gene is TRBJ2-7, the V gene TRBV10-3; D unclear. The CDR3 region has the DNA TGTGCCATTGGTCCGGCGGATTTCAAGGAGCAGTACTTC. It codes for CAIGPADFKEQYF.